This TCR beta chain is drawn from a study of spatial heterogeneity in lung cancer. Turning to the study itself: Detection of beta-chain sequences consistently exceeded that of alpha-chain sequences. Study observations and caveats: Coverage of tumor T cells was estimated at 7% to 8% for alpha chains and about 12% for beta chains. In tumors, expanded intratumoral alpha and beta TCR counts tracked mutation counts.

As to this clonotype: What it binds is unknown. This beta chain came through as a stray read in a library set up for alpha chains, and its size says little.

One entry per CDR3 protein, called by TCRdb with MiXCR from the 5' RACE reads. Altogether around 10,000 distinct CDR3 sequences are present, about 13% being singletons, with the ten largest covering around 15%. Time point denoted: sample taken at primary tumor resection. TCRs were sequenced from unsorted whole RNA of tumor, nontumor lung or PBMC. V lost 3 bases and J lost 3, with 17 bases in between. The CDR3 contains 16 residues. Germline V gene sequence: CDR1 MNHNS, CDR2 SASEGT. The chain uses TRBV6-1 and TRBJ1-1; D is possibly TRBD1 (5 bases). The sample was lung tumor tissue, taken at surgery. The origin of this receptor is a male donor with early-stage non-small cell lung cancer. CDR3 nucleotide sequence: TGTGCCAGCAGTGAGGATCTTACAAGGGGAGACACTGAAGCTTTCTTT. It is translated as CASSEDLTRGDTEAFF.